This T cell receptor (beta chain) emerged from a study of radiation and T cells in renal cell carcinoma. Measured with immunoSEQ multiplex PCR; TCRdb has only the in-frame clones, and not every one. The sample lists tens of thousands of clones; 65% to 90% were seen once. This CDR3 contains 15 residues. V was cut by 5 bases and J by 7 bases, with 17 bases left in between. CDR1 SEHNR and CDR2 FQNEAQ come from the germline V gene (reference sequence). Notes on the study in general: From baseline, blood top tumor clonotypes peaked at 2 weeks post-radiation. Without pretreatment biopsies, baseline tumor clonotype presence was undetermined.

Documented time point: blood 2 weeks post-SBRT. Indicated treatment: 15 Gy SBRT to primary tumor, nephrectomy 4 weeks later. In its sample, this clone was seen many times. Its antigen remains unknown. Sequenced here: blood, sampled from a patient whose treatment included radiotherapy and nephrectomy. This sequence originates from a woman in her 50s with renal cell carcinoma. The chain employs TRBV7-9 and TRBJ1-4; D is unresolved. The CDR3 sequence: CASSTLGGGGEKLFF. The DNA for the CDR3 is TGTGCCAGCAGCACCTTGGGAGGAGGCGGTGAAAAACTGTTTTTT.